This passage covers 18 T cell receptor beta chains from one sample sequenced in a study of OX40 agonist ivuxolimab in advanced cancers. Measured with immunoSEQ multiplex PCR; TCRdb has only the in-frame clones, and not every one. The sample has approximately 59,000 clones, about 85% seen once; the top ten hold 0.76%. Sequencing used CD4+ or CD8+ T cells sorted from blood, obtained in a trial of the OX40 agonist ivuxolimab. Every receptor here comes from an adult with an advanced solid tumor such as melanoma, head and neck, liver or kidney cancer.

The V gene is TRBV27, the J gene TRBJ1-2; no firm D call. The CDR3 length is 17 residues. The V gene's germline CDR1 is MNHEY and CDR2 SMNVEV (reference sequence). Deletions cut 4 bases from V and 7 bases from J, with 25 bases between. The CDR3, as DNA: TGTGCCAGCAGTTCCCGACGGGAGCTTGACACTGGGAGTGGCTACACCTTC. Its protein product is CASSSRRELDTGSGYTF.

The chain combines TRBV10-3 with TRBJ1-1; 8 bases match TRBD1. The CDR3 is made up of 12 amino acids. Trimming removed 9 bases from V and 6 bases from J; junction bases left unmatched: 6. Germline V gives CDR1 ENHRY, CDR2 SYGVKD. The CDR3 region is CAIGQGRAEAFF. CDR3 nucleotide sequence: TGTGCCATAGGACAGGGTAGGGCTGAAGCTTTCTTT.

The gene calls are TRBV2 and TRBJ2-4, with 7 bases fitting TRBD1. This CDR3 contains 14 residues. V lost 5 bases and J lost 3; bases outside the gene matches: 4. CDR1 and CDR2 from the germline V gene are SNHLY and FYNNEI. This CDR3 is CASSSTGDKNIQYF. CDR3 coding DNA: TGTGCCAGCAGTAGTACAGGGGACAAAAACATTCAGTACTTC.

The genes are TRBV6-6 and TRBJ2-1, with TRBD2 identical over 10 bases. CDR1 is MNHNY and CDR2 is SVGAGI in the germline V gene (reference sequence). Unmatched junction bases numbered 6, after V lost 5 bases and J lost 8 bases. The CDR3 covers 14 residues. The CDR3 DNA sequence: TGTGCCAGCAGTCAGAGCGGGAGGGCCCATGAGCAGTTCTTC. Translating it yields CASSQSGRAHEQFF.

The gene calls are TRBV2 and TRBJ1-3, with D possibly matching TRBD1 (5 bases). This CDR3 region has 15 residues. Germline-derived CDR1 and CDR2 are SNHLY and FYNNEI. V lost 3 bases and J lost 4, with 13 bases in between. CDR3 DNA sequence: TGTGCCAGCAGTGAGGGCCAGGGAGCCGGAAACACCATATATTTT. Amino acids: CASSEGQGAGNTIYF. Drawing the rest from reference TRBV2 and TRBJ1-3, the complete variable domain is EPEVTQTPSHQVTQMGQEVILRCVPISNHLYFYWYRQILGQKVEFLVSFYNNEISEKSEIFDDQFSVERPDGSNFTLKIRSTKLEDSAMYFCASSEGQGAGNTIYFGEGSWLTVV.

The J gene is TRBJ2-5, the V gene TRBV7-3; D gene uncertain. CDR1 and CDR2 (germline): SGHTA, FQGTGA. Deletions cut 5 bases from V and 4 bases from J, with 11 bases between. The CDR3 extends over 13 amino acids. CDR3 sequence: CASSPLSGETQYF. The CDR3 bases are TGTGCCAGCAGCCCCCTCTCGGGAGAGACCCAGTACTTC.

The gene calls are TRBV11-2 and TRBJ2-2, with 9 nucleotides matching TRBD2. V dropped 8 bases and J dropped 8; count of bases not matched to a gene: 6. Germline CDR1 reads SGHAT; CDR2 reads FQNNGV. The CDR3 is made up of 13 amino acids. The CDR3 bases are TGTGCCAGCTTAGGTAGCGGGAGTGGGGAGCTGTTTTTT. It codes for CASLGSGSGELFF.

V and J are TRBV27 and TRBJ2-5; TRBD1 is a possible D gene (6 bases). Between the trimmed V and J ends, which lost 0 bases and 7 bases, there was a span of 15 bases. Germline V lookup: CDR1 MNHEY, CDR2 SMNVEV (reference sequence). The CDR3 extends over 15 amino acids. The CDR3: CASSLSKGVGRTQYF. CDR3 nucleotides: TGTGCCAGCAGTTTATCGAAGGGGGTGGGGCGGACCCAGTACTTC.

This clone appeared a single time. V and J are TRBV7-2 and TRBJ1-1; D gene unclear. V lost 7 bases, J lost 6 bases, and 15 bases lay in between. This CDR3 is 13 amino acids long. Germline V gene lookup returns CDR1 SGHTA and CDR2 FQGNSA. The CDR3 loop is CASIAVGSSEAFF. In DNA, the CDR3 is TGTGCCAGCATCGCAGTCGGTTCATCTGAAGCTTTCTTT.

The count of this clone is one. The chain recombines TRBV12-5 with TRBJ2-5; 8 bases map to TRBD1. The V gene's germline CDR1 is LGHNT and CDR2 FRNRAP. There are 12 residues in the CDR3. J lost 4 bases, V lost 8 bases, and 3 bases had no gene match. The CDR3: CASQGAGETQYF. In DNA, the CDR3 is TGTGCTAGTCAGGGGGCTGGAGAGACCCAGTACTTC.

The V gene is TRBV15, the J gene TRBJ2-1, with 11 bases fitting TRBD2. The CDR3 covers 17 residues. Germline V lookup: CDR1 LNHNV, CDR2 YYDKDF (reference sequence). V was pared by 3 bases and J by 7 bases, with 11 bases of the junction left unmatched. CDR3 nucleotide sequence: TGTGCCACCAGCAGCGGGGGGGCTAGCGGGAGGCGTAATGAGCAGTTCTTC. The encoded protein is CATSSGGASGRRNEQFF.

This chain uses TRBV6-1 with TRBJ2-3; possible D gene TRBD2, 5 bases. The CDR3 runs to 16 residues. The V gene lost 0 bases and the J gene lost 3 bases, with 13 bases spanning the gap. The V gene's germline CDR1 is MNHNS and CDR2 SASEGT. The CDR3 region has the DNA TGTGCCAGCAGTGAAGCAATGAGGGCCAGGACAGATACGCAGTATTTT. Encoded protein: CASSEAMRARTDTQYF.

The chain is built from TRBV4-1 and TRBJ1-4; D is uncertain. Germline-derived CDR1 and CDR2 are MGHRA and YSYEKL. V dropped 0 bases and J dropped 5 bases, with 13 bases sitting between them. The CDR3 consists of 16 residues. Here the CDR3 reads CASSQEGAVTNEKLFF. CDR3 nucleotides: TGCGCCAGCAGCCAAGAAGGAGCAGTTACGAATGAAAAACTGTTTTTT.

The V gene is TRBV5-1, the J gene TRBJ2-1; 7 bases agree with TRBD2. Germline trimming cut 1 base from V and 8 bases from J; bases unmatched to any gene: 6. This CDR3 spans 14 amino acids. The germline V gene encodes CDR1 SGHRS and CDR2 YFSETQ. The CDR3 sequence is CASSLSGGLYEQFF. The CDR3 DNA sequence: TGCGCCAGCAGCTTGTCGGGAGGCTTATATGAGCAGTTCTTC.

The rearrangement uses TRBV7-2 and TRBJ2-2; TRBD2 matches at 8 bases. Germline CDR1 reads SGHTA; CDR2 reads FQGNSA. The CDR3 is 15 residues long. V shed 1 base and J 7 bases; nucleotides not matched to a gene: 5. CDR3 region: CASSLVGLGDGELFF. The CDR3 coding sequence is TGTGCCAGCAGCTTAGTGGGACTAGGGGACGGGGAGCTGTTTTTT.

The chain couples TRBV21-1 to TRBJ2-3. TRBV21-1 represents a pseudogene. The CDR3 consists of 14 residues. DNA of the CDR3: TGTGCCAGCAGCAAACACCCATACACAGATACGCAGTATTTT. This translates into CASSKHPYTDTQYF.

This rearrangement joins TRBV19 to TRBJ2-2, with TRBD1 as a possible D gene (6 bases). Trimming shortened V by 6 bases and J by 2 bases, and 7 bases separated the two germline ends. Germline CDR1 reads LNHDA; CDR2 reads SQIVND (reference sequence). The length of the CDR3 is 13 residues. CDR3 coding DNA: TGTGCCAGTAGACAGGGAAACACCGGGGAGCTGTTTTTT. Its translation: CASRQGNTGELFF.

This chain uses TRBV27 with TRBJ2-3; D uncertain. Germline assignment: CDR1 MNHEY and CDR2 SMNVEV (reference sequence). V gave up 8 bases and J gave up 1 base, with 16 bases separating them. This CDR3 is built from 15 residues. CDR3 residues: CASGMRSAGTDTQYF. The CDR3 nucleotides are TGTGCCAGCGGCATGCGTTCGGCAGGCACAGATACGCAGTATTTT.